A selection of T cell receptor beta chains follows, all from one sample in a study of shared clonotypes between healthy human individuals. Assay used: immunoSEQ multiplex PCR; TCRdb lists only in-frame clones, some missing. The sample lists around 1.9 million clones; approximately 94% were seen once. The sequenced material came from naive CD8+ T cells from PBMCs. These receptors came from a man between 18 and 35 years old in good health. Some clones in this sample may be carry-over from other donors' samples. CDR3s leave out the opening cysteine and the closing phenylalanine or tryptophan. D genes are given only for firm matches.

>TRBV29-1|10|TRBJ2-7|NA
SAAGRSYEQY
>TRBV6-6|10|TRBJ2-2|NA
ALWAHTGELF
>TRBV7-8|14|TRBJ2-1|TRBD2
ASSLIQRDSYNEQF
>TRBV25-1|14|TRBJ2-7|TRBD2
ASSEYLAGGLHEQY
>TRBV11-2|13|TRBJ2-1|NA
ASSLDRASWDEQF
>TRBV27|10|TRBJ2-1|NA
ASSLMGREQF
>TRBV7-3|11|TRBJ1-2|NA
ASSRLDFDGYT
>TRBV5-4|9|TRBJ2-1|NA
ASSLAYEQF
>TRBV7-9|14|TRBJ2-2|TRBD2
ASSSLDARGGGELF
>TRBV4-3|13|TRBJ2-7|TRBD1
ASSQETGEAYEQY
>TRBV5-8|10|TRBJ2-7|NA
ASSLVSYEQY
>TRBV5-1|15|TRBJ2-1|NA
ASSLGHFIGSYNEQF
>TRBV27|15|TRBJ2-7|TRBD1
ASSLSGQGRDSYEQY
>TRBV7-6|13|TRBJ2-7|NA
ASSLAEGYSYEQY
>TRBV27|13|TRBJ2-7|TRBD2
ATLGPGTSAYEQY
>TRBV4-1|14|TRBJ1-2|TRBD1
ASSPHRDSHIYGYT
>TRBV7-9|11|TRBJ1-1|NA
ASSPGTAREAF
>TRBV5-6|11|TRBJ1-1|NA
ASSYQGNTEAF
>TRBV14|12|TRBJ1-1|NA
ASSQSMGNTEAF
>TRBV9|12|TRBJ2-7|TRBD1
ASRRDRGRDEQY
>TRBV2|11|TRBJ2-7|NA
ASRAGISYEQY
>TRBV15|12|TRBJ2-2|NA
ATRPINEAGELF
>TRBV11-2|13|TRBJ2-7|NA
ASSPILASAYEQY
>TRBV7-9|13|TRBJ1-4|NA
ASSLTEATNEKLF
>TRBV7-9|13|TRBJ2-2|TRBD1
ASSSGTVTGGELF
>TRBV27|15|TRBJ2-5|NA
ASSSWSAVKGEETQY
>TRBV6-7|18|TRBJ2-7|NA
ASSYSKGYCFERETYEQY
>TRBV15|13|TRBJ2-7|NA
ATSRGARVPYEQY
>TRBV14|10|TRBJ2-7|NA
ASSQGGLKQY
>TRBV10-1|14|TRBJ2-2|NA
ASSAVTGANTGELF
>TRBV7-2|16|TRBJ2-6|NA
ASSLDTGPYSGANVLT
>TRBV28|16|TRBJ2-4|NA
ASSSAVLTEGGKNIQY
>TRBV28|17|TRBJ2-3|TRBD2
ASSPLPSGSYYGADTQY
>TRBV18|14|TRBJ2-7|TRBD1
ASSPPEKDRVWEQY
>TRBV4-1|16|TRBJ1-1|NA
ASSQYGASFEGGTEAF